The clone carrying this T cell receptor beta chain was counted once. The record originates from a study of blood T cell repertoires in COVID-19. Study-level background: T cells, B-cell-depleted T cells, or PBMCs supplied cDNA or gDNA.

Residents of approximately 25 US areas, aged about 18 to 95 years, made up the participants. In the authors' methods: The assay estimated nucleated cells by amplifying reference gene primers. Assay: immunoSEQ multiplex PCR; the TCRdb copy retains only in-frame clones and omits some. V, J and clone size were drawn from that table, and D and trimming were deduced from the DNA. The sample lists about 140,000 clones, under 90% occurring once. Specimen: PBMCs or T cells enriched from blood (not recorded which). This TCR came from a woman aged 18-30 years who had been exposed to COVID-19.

This chain's CDR3 is CASSFLAAPTDTQYF. CDR3 in DNA: TGTGCCAGCAGCTTTCTAGCAGCTCCGACAGATACGCAGTATTTT. The chain couples TRBV14 to TRBJ2-3; perhaps TRBD2 as D (5 bases). The CDR3 consists of 15 residues. Per the germline V gene, CDR1 is SGHDN and CDR2 is FVKESK. Trimming pared 5 bases from V and 3 bases from J, leaving 15 bases between.